The 11 T cell receptor beta chains below all came from one sample that was sequenced in a study of metastatic and nonmetastatic thyroid tumors. Prior to thyroid surgery, none of the patients had received any treatment. TCRdb re-clonotyped the PCR reads via MiXCR. The sample includes tens of thousands of clones, 12% to 15% seen only once; the top ten take approximately 7%. The sequenced sample consisted of blood. The receptors derive from a male donor with papillary thyroid cancer or a benign thyroid nodule (not recorded which). Some clones in this sample may be carry-over from other donors' samples.

Ten or more counts support this clone. V usage is TRBV2 and J usage is TRBJ2-1, with 12 bases identical to TRBD1. J lost 4 bases, V lost 0 bases, and 22 bases had no gene match. The germline CDR1 and CDR2 sequences are SNHLY and FYNNEI. This CDR3 spans 23 amino acids. The CDR3 nucleotides are TGTGCCAGCAGTGAAGCTGAGCCCGAAGGGACAGGGGGCCAAAAGACCCTTTACAATGAGCAGTTCTTC. Its protein product is CASSEAEPEGTGGQKTLYNEQFF.

This clone has at least ten counts. A much larger clone lies one base from this, so it may be a read error. The rearrangement links TRBV28 to TRBJ2-7; 10 bases map to TRBD1. The V gene's germline CDR1 is MDHEN and CDR2 SYDVKM. The CDR3 covers 13 residues. The DNA for the CDR3 is TGTGCCATGCAGGCGGGACAGGGGTACGAGCAGCACTTC. It is translated as CAMQAGQGYEQHF.

The table lists this clone with many counts. CDR3 sequence (DNA): TGTGCCAGCAGTCCCGTCAACTACGAGCAGTACTTC. Translating it yields CASSPVNYEQYF. The chain joins TRBV6-1 to TRBJ2-7; D not certain. This CDR3 has 12 amino acids. Germline assignment: CDR1 MNHNS and CDR2 SASEGT. The V and J ends lost 5 bases and 3 bases respectively, with 8 bases between them.

In its sample, this clone was seen many times. The rearrangement links TRBV12-5 to TRBJ2-1, with D unresolved. V was pared by 1 base and J by 6 bases, with 4 bases between. This CDR3 contains 12 residues. CDR1 is LGHNT and CDR2 is FRNRAP in the germline V gene. CDR3 protein: CASGLDSNEQFF. The CDR3 DNA follows: TGTGCTAGTGGTTTGGATTCCAATGAGCAGTTCTTC.

To note about this clone: A clone one base away is much larger, so this may be a read error. The V and J genes are TRBV7-6 and TRBJ1-3; no clear D. The CDR3 has 14 residues. In germline, CDR1 is SGHVS, CDR2 FNYEAQ. The CDR3 reads CAGSFEDGGNTIYF. The CDR3 nucleotides read TGTGCCGGCAGCTTCGAGGACGGTGGAAACACCATATATTTT.

This clone was found many times. The rearrangement uses TRBV6-4 and TRBJ2-1; D gene unclear. The V end lost 3 bases, the J end lost 6 bases, and 12 bases lay between the germline ends. CDR3 length: 14 residues. CDR1 MRHNA and CDR2 SNTAGT come from the germline V gene. CDR3 in amino acids: CASSDSRAGNEQFF. As DNA, the CDR3 is TGTGCCAGCAGTGATTCAAGGGCAGGCAATGAGCAGTTCTTC.

The sample holds many counts of this clone. A much larger clone is a single base away; this may be a read error. The genes are TRBV7-2 and TRBJ2-1; D is undetermined. From germline, CDR1 is SGHTA and CDR2 FQGNSA. V lost 3 bases and J lost 3, with 9 bases in between. This CDR3 comprises 14 residues. This CDR3 is CASSFAWNYNEQFF. CDR3 nucleotides: TGTGCCAGCAGCTTCGCTTGGAACTACAATGAGCAGTTCTTC.

This clone appeared many times. The gene calls are TRBV20-1 and TRBJ2-7, with 7 bases fitting TRBD2. The CDR3 runs to 15 residues. CDR1 and CDR2 from the germline V gene are DFQATT and SNEGSKA (reference sequence). V was pared by 1 base and J by 0 bases, with 6 bases of the junction left unmatched. The CDR3, as DNA: TGCAGTGCTAGAGGGGGAGGGACCAGCTCCTACGAGCAGTACTTC. Protein: CSARGGGTSSYEQYF.

The table lists this clone with many counts. The chain links TRBV9 to TRBJ2-1; a possible D gene is TRBD2 (6 bases). CDR1 is SGDLS and CDR2 is YYNGEE in the germline V gene. With 2 bases removed from V and 8 bases from J, the gap between germline ends came to 11 bases. The CDR3 is 13 amino acids. CDR3 in amino acids: CASSVDGSDEQFF. The CDR3 nucleotides read TGTGCCAGCAGCGTGGACGGGAGTGATGAGCAGTTCTTC.

This clone was found many times. The chain joins TRBV10-1 to TRBJ2-3; no firm D call. V lost 7 bases to trimming and J lost 1 base, with 18 bases between them. CDR3 length: 16 residues. CDR1 is WNHNN, CDR2 SYGVQD, per germline (reference sequence). The CDR3 nucleotides read TGCGCCAGCACTAAGGACCCCTGGGATGGCACAGATACGCAGTATTTT. Its protein is CASTKDPWDGTDTQYF.

This clone was recorded at least ten times. V and J are TRBV7-9 and TRBJ2-7; 10 bases agree with TRBD2. CDR3 size: 17 residues. Per germline, CDR1 SEHNR and CDR2 FQNEAQ (reference sequence). V gave up 4 bases and J gave up 1 base; unmatched junction bases: 10. In DNA, the CDR3 is TGTGCCAGCAGCTCTGGGGCTGGACTAGCGGATTCCTACGAGCAGTACTTC. Protein: CASSSGAGLADSYEQYF.